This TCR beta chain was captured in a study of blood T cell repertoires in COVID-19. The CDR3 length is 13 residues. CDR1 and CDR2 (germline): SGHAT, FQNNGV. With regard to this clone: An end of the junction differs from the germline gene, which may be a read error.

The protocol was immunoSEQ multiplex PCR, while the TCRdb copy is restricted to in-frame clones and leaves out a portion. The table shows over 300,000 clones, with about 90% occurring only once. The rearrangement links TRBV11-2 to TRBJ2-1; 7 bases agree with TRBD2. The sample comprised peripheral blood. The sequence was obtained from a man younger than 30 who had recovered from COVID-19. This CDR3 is CASSLEPGGGEVF. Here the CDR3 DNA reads TGTGCCAGCAGCTTAGAGCCGGGAGGAGGTGAGGTCTTC. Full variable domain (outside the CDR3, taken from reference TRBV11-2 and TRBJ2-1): EAGVAQSPRYKIIEKRQSVAFWCNPISGHATLYWYQQILGQGPKLLIQFQNNGVVDDSQLPKDRFSAERLKGVDSTLKIQPAKLEDSAVYLCASSLEPGGGEVFGPGTRLTVL.